This T cell receptor (beta chain) was observed in a study of response to subunit inactivated influenza vaccine. Points from the study as a whole: Authors suggested each seasonal influenza vaccination recruits few new T cells.

In germline, CDR1 is SGHDT, CDR2 YYEEEE. V was trimmed by 2 bases and J by 6 bases, leaving 27 bases between them. This CDR3 region has 19 residues. About this clonotype itself: Its antigen is not known.

TCRdb ran MiXCR on the RT-PCR reads and lists one entry per CDR3 protein. The sample carries hundreds of thousands of distinct CDR3 sequences, roughly 14% recorded once. The source was PBMCs from blood, collected 14 to 15 days before vaccination. This clonotype was sampled from a man aged 50 to 60 who received an inactivated influenza vaccine. This chain joins TRBV5-6 and TRBJ2-1; D possibly corresponds to TRBD2 (6 bases). The CDR3 bases are TGTGCCAGCAGCTTAAGGGGACTCCGCGCCTTCGAGGGAATCAATGAGCAGTTCTTC. Protein product: CASSLRGLRAFEGINEQFF.